The sequence of this T cell receptor (beta chain) was determined in a study of OX40 agonist ivuxolimab in advanced cancers. Study details: A diagnosis of hepatocellular carcinoma, melanoma, renal cell or head and neck cancer was present in dose-escalation patients. Partial responses, seen in three patients, involved one hepatocellular carcinoma and two cutaneous melanomas.

Profiling relied on immunoSEQ multiplex PCR, and the TCRdb table lists in-frame clones only, not all of them. The repertoire holds some 98,000 clones, with just under 85% as singletons. This CDR3 has 17 amino acids. V was cut by 1 base and J by 6 bases, with 22 bases left in between. CDR1 is SGHAT, CDR2 FQNNGV, per germline. At baseline, cycle 4 day 1, and cycle 7 day 1, blood was sampled. V is TRBV11-2 and J is TRBJ2-7, with D maybe TRBD2 (6 bases). This TCR was recovered from an adult with an advanced solid tumor such as melanoma, head and neck, liver or kidney cancer. Sequences were derived from CD4+ or CD8+ T cells sorted from blood, sampled in a trial of the OX40 agonist ivuxolimab. The CDR3 reads CASSLVFGGGMRSEQYF. The CDR3 coding sequence is TGTGCCAGCAGCTTAGTTTTTGGAGGAGGGATGCGCAGCGAGCAGTACTTC.